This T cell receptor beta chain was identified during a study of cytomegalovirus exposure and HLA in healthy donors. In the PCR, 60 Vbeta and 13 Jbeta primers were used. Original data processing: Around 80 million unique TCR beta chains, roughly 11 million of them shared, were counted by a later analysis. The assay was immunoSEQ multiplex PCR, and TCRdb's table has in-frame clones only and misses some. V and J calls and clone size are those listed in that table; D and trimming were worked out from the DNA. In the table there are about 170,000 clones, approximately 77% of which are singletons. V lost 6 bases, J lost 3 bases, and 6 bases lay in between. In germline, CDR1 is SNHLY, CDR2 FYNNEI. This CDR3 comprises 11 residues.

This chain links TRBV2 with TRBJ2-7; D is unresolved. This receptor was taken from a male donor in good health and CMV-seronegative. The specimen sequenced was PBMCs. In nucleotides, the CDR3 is TGTGCCAGCAGAGAGATCTACGAGCAGTACTTC. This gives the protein CASREIYEQYF.